This TCR beta chain appears in the sequencing data of a study of blood T cell repertoires in COVID-19 (dated by TCRdb to between 2020 and 2021). Study-level background: Collaborator samples came from the United States, Italy and Spain and covered acute and convalescent phases of COVID-19. The prospective study material was composed of cDNA or gDNA derived from T cells, B-cell-depleted T cells, or PBMCs. The repertoires were released in a freely available public database intended as a resource for research on the immune response to SARS-CoV-2. Where available, HLA class I and class II types were obtained from metadata supplied by the sample provider rather than from assay-based typing. Nearly every sample came with metadata listing a de-identified subject ID, COVID-19 status, age in years and sex. Samples were obtained from the ongoing ImmuneRACE study (first 160 participants) and from about 1,300 subjects provided by 6 global collaborators. The dataset comprised deeply sampled blood TCRbeta repertoires from subjects exposed to, actively infected with, or recovered from COVID-19. General findings and caveats noted by the study authors: The amount of clinical and demographic metadata varied by source and participant and was provided uncurated.

As regards this clone: This receptor's antigen is unknown. Base qualities are missing; no much larger clone stands one base away.

Taken from the germline V gene (reference sequence), the CDR1 and CDR2 loops are MNHEY and SMNVEV. V is shortened by 6 bases, J by 0 bases, and the region joining them spans 11 bases. Inclusive of the bounding cysteine and phenylalanine, the CDR3 is 15 residues long. The sequence is cut down to CDR3 DNA, 45 bases in frame from base 1. A second Seattle source provided samples from volunteer blood donors who had recovered from COVID-19. Whole blood was collected in K2EDTA tubes by collaborating institutions according to the institutions' own protocols. For TCRbeta analysis, collaborators shipped samples in one of three forms: frozen whole blood, isolated PBMCs, or DNA extracted from either of those sample types. The immunoSEQ Assay, a bias-controlled multiplex PCR, was used to amplify TCRbeta CDR3 regions from genomic DNA. The study's processing was this. The number of nucleated cells in each sample was estimated from the amplification of reference gene primers within the assay. To quantify the absolute abundance of each unique TCRbeta CDR3 rearrangement, sequence reads were collapsed and filtered. Productive Simpson clonality was computed per sample as the square root of Simpson's diversity index over productive rearrangements. The immuneACCESS repertoire file appears here via TCRdb, limited to in-frame rearrangements. These files lack a portion of the clones; in checked studies, under half of the deficit traces to unresolved V genes, and the cause of the others is not known. That table is the source of V, J and clone size, and D and trimming were worked out from the DNA. The sample has some 270,000 clones on record, 84% of them singletons. The top ten constitute 1.5% to 1.9% of the sample.

Sequenced sample: peripheral blood. This TCR came from a woman aged 40 to 50 who had recovered from COVID-19. The chain links TRBV27 with TRBJ1-4; the D gene is not confidently resolved. The DNA is TGTGCCAGCAGACTCGACTATTCAACTAATGAAAAACTGTTTTTT. Its translation is CASRLDYSTNEKLFF.